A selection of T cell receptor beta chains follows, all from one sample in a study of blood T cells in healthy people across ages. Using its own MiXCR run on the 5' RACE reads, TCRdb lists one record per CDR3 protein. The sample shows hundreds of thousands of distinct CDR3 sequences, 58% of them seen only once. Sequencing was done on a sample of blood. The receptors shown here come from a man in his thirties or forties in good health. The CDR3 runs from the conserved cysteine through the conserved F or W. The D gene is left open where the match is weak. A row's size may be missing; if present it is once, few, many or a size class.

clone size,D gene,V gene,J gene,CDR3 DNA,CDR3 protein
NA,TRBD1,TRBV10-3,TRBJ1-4,TGTGCCATCAGTGCACAGGGGCGAAATGAAAAACTGTTTTTT,CAISAQGRNEKLFF
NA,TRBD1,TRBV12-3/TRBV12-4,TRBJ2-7,TGTGCCAGCAGTTCGATAACGGGACAGGGATCCTACGAGCAGTACTTC,CASSSITGQGSYEQYF
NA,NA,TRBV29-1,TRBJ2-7,TGCAGCGTATACAGTGGGGCCGACGAGCAGTACTTC,CSVYSGADEQYF
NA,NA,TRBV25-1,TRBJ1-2,TGTGCCAGCAGGACAGGCCGCCTCAACTATGGCTACACCTTC,CASRTGRLNYGYTF
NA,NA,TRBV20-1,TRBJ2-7,TGCAGTGCTAGAGCCCCCCAGGTAGCGGCCCGCTTGTACGAGCAGTACTTC,CSARAPQVAARLYEQYF
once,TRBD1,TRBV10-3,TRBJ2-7,TGTGCCATCAGTGATTCTAGGACAGGGATAATCGAGCAGTACTTC,CAISDSRTGIIEQYF
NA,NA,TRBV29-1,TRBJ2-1,TGCAGCGTTGCCCAGGGCCCTAACAATGAGCAGTTCTTC,CSVAQGPNNEQFF
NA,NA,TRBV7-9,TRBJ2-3,TGTGCCAGCAGCTACACCGGGGCCGATACGCAGTATTTT,CASSYTGADTQYF
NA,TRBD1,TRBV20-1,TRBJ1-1,TGCAGTGCCCAAAGGGGGCTGGACCGCCCTGGTTTTAGGGACACTGAAGCTTTCTTT,CSAQRGLDRPGFRDTEAFF
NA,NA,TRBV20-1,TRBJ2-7,TGCAGTGCTCCCCAACCTAGCCGACAGTACTTC,CSAPQPSRQYF
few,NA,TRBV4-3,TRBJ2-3,TGCGCCAGCAGCCAAGCGGCTCGGACAGATACGCAGTATTTT,CASSQAARTDTQYF
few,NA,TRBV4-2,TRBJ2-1,TGTGCCAGCAGCCAAGATTGGCCTCGAGGTGAGCAGTTCTTC,CASSQDWPRGEQFF
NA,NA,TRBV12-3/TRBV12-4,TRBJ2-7,TGTGCCAGCAGTTTTCGCGCCCTCTACGAGCAGTACTTC,CASSFRALYEQYF
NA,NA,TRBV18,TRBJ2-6,TGTGCCAGCTCACCTAACCAGGGTTCTGGGGCCAACGTCCTGACTTTC,CASSPNQGSGANVLTF
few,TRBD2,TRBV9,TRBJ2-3,TGTGCCAGCAGCGTAGACCTTGAACTAGCGGGAGAGAGCACAGATACGCAGTATTTT,CASSVDLELAGESTDTQYF
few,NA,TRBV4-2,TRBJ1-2,TGTGCCAGCAGCCACCGGAAGTGGGAGGACCGTCCCTATGGCTACACCTTC,CASSHRKWEDRPYGYTF
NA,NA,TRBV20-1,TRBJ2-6,TGCAGTGCTATCCAGACAGGAGCGGTTGGCTCTGGGGCCAACGTCCTGACTTTC,CSAIQTGAVGSGANVLTF
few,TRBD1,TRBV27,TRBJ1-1,TGTGCCAGCAGTTCGACAGGGTTCAACACTGAAGCTTTCTTT,CASSSTGFNTEAFF
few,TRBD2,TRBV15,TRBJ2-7,TGTGCCACCAGCGTTAGCGGGGGCTACGAGCAGTACTTC,CATSVSGGYEQYF
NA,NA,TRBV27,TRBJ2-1,TGTGCCAGCAGTTTATTGAGTGGGGGGCGCTCCTACAATGAGCAGTTCTTC,CASSLLSGGRSYNEQFF
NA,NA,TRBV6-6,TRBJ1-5,TGTGCCAGCAGCGCACAGGGAATCGGGCAGCCCCAGCATTTT,CASSAQGIGQPQHF
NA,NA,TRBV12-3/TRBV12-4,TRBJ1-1,TGTGCCAGCAGTTTACGGGTGGACGCTGAAGCTTTCTTT,CASSLRVDAEAFF
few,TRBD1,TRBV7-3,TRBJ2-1,TGTGCCAGCAGCTTTGACAGGGCAAGTGTGGGTGAGCAGTTCTTC,CASSFDRASVGEQFF
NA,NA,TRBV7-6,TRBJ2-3,TGTGCCAGCAGCTTATGGCCGGGCAGCACAGATACGCAGTATTTT,CASSLWPGSTDTQYF
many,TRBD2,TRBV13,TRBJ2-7,TGTGCCAGCAGCTTAGGACTAGCGGGGGGGGCCAGCGCTTACGAGCAGTACTTC,CASSLGLAGGASAYEQYF
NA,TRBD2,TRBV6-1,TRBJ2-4,TGTGCCAGCCGGCGCGGGGGAAACATTCAGTACTTC,CASRRGGNIQYF
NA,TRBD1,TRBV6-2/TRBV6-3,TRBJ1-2,TGTGCCAGCAGTTCCTCGGGACAGTTCTATGGCTACACCTTC,CASSSSGQFYGYTF
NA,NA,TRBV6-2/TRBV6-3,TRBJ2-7,TGTGCCAGCAGTTACTACAGGGCCCGAAGCTCCTACGAGCAGTACTTC,CASSYYRARSSYEQYF
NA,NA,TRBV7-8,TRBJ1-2,TGTGCCAGCCGGGCCCCAAGCGACCATGGCTACACCTTC,CASRAPSDHGYTF
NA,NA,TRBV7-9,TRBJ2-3,TGTGCCAGCAGCCCAGACGTGGGGGCAGATACGCAGTATTTT,CASSPDVGADTQYF
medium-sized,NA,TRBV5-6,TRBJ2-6,TGTGCCAGCAGCTTCTGGGCCAACGTCCTGACTTTC,CASSFWANVLTF
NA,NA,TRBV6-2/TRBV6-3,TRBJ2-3,TGTGCCAGCAGTTTGCAAGGTTCTCCCACCCGGACAGATACGCAGTATTTT,CASSLQGSPTRTDTQYF
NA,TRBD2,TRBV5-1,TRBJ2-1,TGCGCCAGCAGCTTCTCGACTAGCGGGACCTCCTACAATGAGCAGTTCTTC,CASSFSTSGTSYNEQFF
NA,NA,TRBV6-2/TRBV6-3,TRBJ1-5,TGTGCCAGCAGTTACGGGTTGGGGCAGGGCCGGAATCAGCCCCAGCATTTT,CASSYGLGQGRNQPQHF
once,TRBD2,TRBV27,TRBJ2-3,TGTGCCAGCAGTTTACTGAGATTGGCGGGAGGGTACACAGATACGCAGTATTTT,CASSLLRLAGGYTDTQYF
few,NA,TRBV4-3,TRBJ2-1,TGCGCCAGCAGCCAATATGCGGGAGAGCAGTTCTTC,CASSQYAGEQFF
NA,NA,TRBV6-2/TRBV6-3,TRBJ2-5,TGTGCCAGCAGTTATCCGAAGGAGACCCAGTACTTC,CASSYPKETQYF
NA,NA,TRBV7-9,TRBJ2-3,TGTGCCAGCGGGGGCCAGAGCACAGATACGCAGTATTTT,CASGGQSTDTQYF
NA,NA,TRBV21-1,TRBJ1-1,TGTGCCAGCAGCAACCCGCGGGCTATGAACACTGAAGCTTTCTTT,CASSNPRAMNTEAFF
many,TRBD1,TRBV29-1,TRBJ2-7,TGCAGCGTCGGACAGGCCTACGAGCAGTACTTC,CSVGQAYEQYF
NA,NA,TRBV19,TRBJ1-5,TGTGCCAGTAGTATGCCCGGGGGAAGGCGTCAGCCCCAGCATTTT,CASSMPGGRRQPQHF
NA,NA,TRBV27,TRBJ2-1,TGTGCCAGCCGATTGTCCGGCTACTACAATGAGCAGTTCTTC,CASRLSGYYNEQFF
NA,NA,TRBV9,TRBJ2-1,TGTGCCAGCAGCGTGGGTAGTCTTCATGAGCAGTTCTTC,CASSVGSLHEQFF
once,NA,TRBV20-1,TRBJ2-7,TGCAGTGCTACCGAATCGGTATACGAGCAGTACTTC,CSATESVYEQYF
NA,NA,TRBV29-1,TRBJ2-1,TGCAGCGTTGGACGAAGGAATGAGCAGTTCTTC,CSVGRRNEQFF
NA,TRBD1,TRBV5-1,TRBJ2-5,TGCGTCAGCAGCGAAGACAGGGCCCGCACGGAGACCCAGTACTTC,CVSSEDRARTETQYF
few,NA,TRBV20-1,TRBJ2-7,TGCAGTGCTAGACAGGAGCTCTACGAGCAGTACTTC,CSARQELYEQYF
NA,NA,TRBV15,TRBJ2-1,TGTGCCACCTCCGTTGGGCCGAACAATGAGCAGTTCTTC,CATSVGPNNEQFF
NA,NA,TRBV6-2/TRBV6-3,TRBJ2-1,TGTGCCAGCAGGCGATGGGGCGGGGACCTCTCCTACAATGAGCAGTTCTTC,CASRRWGGDLSYNEQFF
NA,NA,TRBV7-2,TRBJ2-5,TGTGCCAGCAGCTTAAACCAGATGGCCCTGCAAGAGACCCAGTACTTC,CASSLNQMALQETQYF
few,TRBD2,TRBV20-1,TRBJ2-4,TGCAGTGCTAGAGTTGCGACTAGCGGGGAAAACATTCAGTACTTC,CSARVATSGENIQYF
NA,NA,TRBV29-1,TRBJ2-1,TGCAGCGTTGGGCCTGGTCATGAGCAGTTCTTC,CSVGPGHEQFF
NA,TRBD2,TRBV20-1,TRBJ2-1,TGCAGTGCTAGAAAACCGACTAGCGGTTACAATGAGCAGTTCTTC,CSARKPTSGYNEQFF